This entry lists 16 T cell receptor beta chains sequenced from one sample in a study of blood T cell repertoires in COVID-19. Measured with immunoSEQ multiplex PCR; TCRdb has only the in-frame clones, and not every one. This table has about 180,000 clones, around 83% appearing once. The sequenced material came from PBMCs or T cells enriched from blood (not recorded which). The receptors derive from a man aged 40-49 years who had recovered from COVID-19.

This chain links TRBV7-9 with TRBJ2-1, with TRBD2 as a possible D gene (5 bases). The CDR3 extends over 13 amino acids. Germline assignment: CDR1 SEHNR and CDR2 FQNEAQ (reference sequence). V was clipped by 2 bases and J by 6 bases, with 8 bases between them. This chain's CDR3 is CASSLHGGNEQFF. The CDR3 nucleotides are TGTGCCAGCAGCTTACATGGAGGCAATGAGCAGTTCTTC. Looking up the rest from reference TRBV7-9 and TRBJ2-1 gives the full variable domain: DTGVSQNPRHKITKRGQNVTFRCDPISEHNRLYWYRQTLGQGPEFLTYFQNEAQLEKSRLLSDRFSAERPKGSFSTLEIQRTEQGDSAMYLCASSLHGGNEQFFGPGTRLTVL.

The CDR3 region has the DNA TGTGCCAGCAGTTTACCGAACAGGGTTTCCACTGAAGCTTTCTTT. This encodes CASSLPNRVSTEAFF. The chain joins TRBV28 to TRBJ1-1; D might be TRBD1 (6 bases). CDR1 MDHEN and CDR2 SYDVKM come from the germline V gene. V was pared by 2 bases and J by 4 bases, with 14 bases between. The CDR3 length is 15 residues.

V is TRBV7-3 and J is TRBJ1-6; maybe TRBD1 (6 bases). CDR1 and CDR2 (germline): SGHTA, FQGTGA. Trimming removed 5 bases from V and 6 bases from J, with 11 bases in between. This CDR3 is 14 amino acids long. As DNA, the CDR3 is TGTGCCAGCAGCCAAGGACAGAGTAATTCACCCCTCCACTTT. Translation: CASSQGQSNSPLHF.

This sequence joins TRBV5-1 and TRBJ2-2, with D tentatively TRBD1 (5 bases). The CDR3 covers 13 residues. V was trimmed by 4 bases and J by 4 bases, leaving 8 bases between them. Germline values: CDR1 SGHRS, CDR2 YFSETQ. The CDR3 bases are TGCGCCAGCAGCATGACAGTCACCGGGGAGCTGTTTTTT. It yields the protein CASSMTVTGELFF.

The gene calls are TRBV28 and TRBJ2-7, with TRBD2 matching 13 bases. V shed 5 bases, J shed 3 bases, and the junction held 7 bases outside the gene matches. The CDR3 length is 16 residues. Germline V gene sequence: CDR1 MDHEN, CDR2 SYDVKM. CDR3 nucleotide sequence: TGTGCCAGCAGTCCCGGGACTAGCGGGATAGACTACGAGCAGTACTTC. Its protein product is CASSPGTSGIDYEQYF.

This sequence joins TRBV9 and TRBJ2-7; 10 nucleotides align to TRBD1. The CDR3 totals 15 residues. Germline V lookup: CDR1 SGDLS, CDR2 YYNGEE. Trimming at V came to 3 bases and at J to 3 bases, leaving 6 bases not matched to a gene. Here the CDR3 reads CASSATTGGGYEQYF. CDR3 coding DNA: TGTGCCAGCAGCGCGACGACAGGGGGCGGCTACGAGCAGTACTTC.

The rearrangement joins TRBV7-9 to TRBJ2-1, with unresolved D. V was clipped by 5 bases and J by 4 bases, with 6 bases between them. The CDR3 extends over 12 amino acids. CDR1 SEHNR and CDR2 FQNEAQ come from the germline V gene (reference sequence). The CDR3 nucleotides are TGTGCCAGCAGCCTACGGTACAATGAGCAGTTCTTC. Translated, it gives CASSLRYNEQFF. Drawing the rest from reference TRBV7-9 and TRBJ2-1, the complete variable domain is DTGVSQNPRHKITKRGQNVTFRCDPISEHNRLYWYRQTLGQGPEFLTYFQNEAQLEKSRLLSDRFSAERPKGSFSTLEIQRTEQGDSAMYLCASSLRYNEQFFGPGTRLTVL.

The J gene is TRBJ2-3, the V gene TRBV9, with 11 bases fitting TRBD2. The CDR3 has 16 residues. Losses at the gene ends were 4 bases for V and 0 bases for J; bases not matched to a gene: 4. The germline gives CDR1 SGDLS, CDR2 YYNGEE. The CDR3 loop is CASSFLAGGSTDTQYF. In nucleotides, the CDR3 is TGTGCCAGCAGCTTTCTAGCGGGGGGAAGCACAGATACGCAGTATTTT.

This rearrangement joins TRBV28 to TRBJ2-1, with TRBD1 matching over 11 bases. Per the germline V gene, CDR1 is MDHEN and CDR2 is SYDVKM. The CDR3 is made up of 15 amino acids. The V and J ends lost 5 bases and 8 bases, in that order; junction bases with no gene match: 8. The CDR3 sequence is CASSPGQGQGDEQFF. CDR3 bases: TGTGCCAGCAGTCCCGGACAGGGACAGGGGGATGAGCAGTTCTTC.

The chain employs TRBV19 and TRBJ1-6; possibly TRBD1 for D (6 bases). The CDR3 totals 15 residues. Looked up from germline, CDR1 is LNHDA and CDR2 is SQIVND (reference sequence). The V end lost 4 bases, the J end lost 9 bases, and 16 bases lay between the germline ends. In nucleotides, the CDR3 is TGTGCCAGTAGTACACCTTCAGGGGCGCGTTCACCCCTCCACTTT. Encoded protein: CASSTPSGARSPLHF.

The chain uses TRBV5-1 and TRBJ1-3; the match to TRBD1 covers 7 bases. CDR3 length: 16 amino acids. Unmatched junction bases numbered 7, after V lost 0 bases and J lost 4 bases. CDR1 and CDR2 from the germline V gene are SGHRS and YFSETQ. CDR3 DNA: TGCGCCAGCAGCTTGGGGGGACAGAACCTCGGAAACACCATATATTTT. As protein: CASSLGGQNLGNTIYF.

V is TRBV2 and J is TRBJ2-7, with TRBD1 matching over 9 bases. CDR3 length: 15 residues. V was clipped by 4 bases and J by 4 bases; unmatched bases: 8. Germline V gene data show CDR1 as SNHLY and CDR2 as FYNNEI. CDR3 sequence (DNA): TGTGCCAGCAGTGGAGGACAGGGGAGGACATACGAGCAGTACTTC. As protein: CASSGGQGRTYEQYF.

The chain carries TRBV27 and TRBJ1-1; no reliable D call. V was trimmed by 5 bases and J by 6 bases, leaving 16 bases between them. The CDR3 is 14 amino acids. Germline V gives CDR1 MNHEY, CDR2 SMNVEV (reference sequence). The CDR3 nucleotides read TGTGCCAGCAGTCCCCGAGGCGGGCGCCCTGAAGCTTTCTTT. This gives the protein CASSPRGGRPEAFF.

The chain joins TRBV9 to TRBJ2-1; tentative D call: TRBD2 (5 bases). Looked up from germline, CDR1 is SGDLS and CDR2 is YYNGEE. The CDR3 loop spans 16 amino acids. The V gene lost 3 bases and the J gene lost 8 bases, with 21 bases spanning the gap. This CDR3 is CASSANRDGAVYEQFF. The CDR3 region has the DNA TGTGCCAGCAGCGCTAACCGGGATGGAGCGGTCTATGAGCAGTTCTTC.

The chain has TRBV5-1 and TRBJ2-3; possibly TRBD2 for D (5 bases). Germline values: CDR1 SGHRS, CDR2 YFSETQ. The CDR3 length is 15 residues. The V end lost 4 bases, the J end lost 5 bases, and 17 bases lay between the germline ends. The CDR3 loop reads CASSIPSSGGDTQYF. The CDR3 region has the DNA TGCGCCAGCAGCATTCCTTCAAGCGGAGGAGATACGCAGTATTTT. Based on the CDR3 plus reference TRBV5-1 and TRBJ2-3, the full variable domain is KAGVTQTPRYLIKTRGQQVTLSCSPISGHRSVSWYQQTPGQGLQFLFEYFSETQRNKGNFPGRFSGRQFSNSRSEMNVSTLELGDSALYLCASSIPSSGGDTQYFGPGTRLTVL.

This clone occurred a few times. V gene TRBV19 combines with J gene TRBJ2-1; TRBD1 matches at 9 bases. From germline, CDR1 is LNHDA and CDR2 SQIVND (reference sequence). The CDR3 has 14 amino acids. V lost 6 bases and J lost 7; bases outside the gene matches: 7. CDR3 loop: CASRPGQGRNEQFF. CDR3 DNA sequence: TGTGCCAGTAGGCCGGGACAGGGCCGGAATGAGCAGTTCTTC.